This TCR beta chain was retrieved from a study of T cell responses to AZD1222 COVID-19 vaccine. Study overall: Researchers grouped second doses given at about 4 or about 12 weeks into one pool.

Comments on this clone: Its specificity is unknown.

Germline CDR1 and CDR2: MNHEY and SMNVEV (reference sequence). The CDR3 totals 15 residues. V trimming: 6 bases; J trimming: 4 bases; junction bases outside the gene matches: 10. The method was immunoSEQ multiplex PCR; TCRdb's version includes in-frame clones alone and lacks a portion of them. This sample has about 97,000 clones, with roughly 90% found just once. Whole-study findings and limits: Donors were largely white British and mainly female; clonal diversity was possibly underestimated. Baseline serology detected seropositivity in only five or six AZD1222 recipients. Among spike-specific TCRs, nearly half reportedly target unmutated variant regions.

The specimen comprised peripheral blood, sampled on day 0 of AZD1222 vaccination. The chain employs TRBV27 and TRBJ1-1; 8 bases fit TRBD1. The sequence derives from an adult in good health. The CDR3 DNA follows: TGTGCCAGCAGCTGGGGATACAGGGGGGGCACTGAAGCTTTCTTT. Protein product: CASSWGYRGGTEAFF.